The clone carrying this TCR beta chain was recorded many times. The CDR3 consists of 10 residues. Germline lookup yields CDR1 DFQATT and CDR2 SNEGSKA (reference sequence). Trimming stripped 4 bases from V and 4 bases from J, with 4 bases between. This record belongs to a study of breast tumors, draining lymph nodes, adjacent tissues. The lymph nodes were axillary draining lymph nodes from breast cancer patients. TCRdb reprocessed the multiplex PCR reads with MiXCR, giving one entry per CDR3 protein. The sample shows tens of thousands of distinct CDR3 sequences, approximately 28% of them seen only once.

This TCR was recovered from a female donor with breast cancer. Some clones in this sample may be carry-over from other donors' samples. The V and J genes are TRBV20-1 and TRBJ2-5; the D is unclear. The sequencing input was axillary lymph node tissue. The CDR3 DNA reads as TGCAGTGCTATGGCAGAGACCCAGTACTTC. This translates into CSAMAETQYF.